One T cell receptor (beta chain) is described in this entry. The antigen remains undetermined. Treatment reported: oral pan-JAK inhibitor, 5-10 mg twice daily. Following RNA extraction, reverse transcription yielded cDNA that acted as the sequencing template. The table came from immunoSEQ multiplex PCR; TCRdb's copy has only in-frame clones and leaves some out. The top ten hold about a fifth of the sample, which has some 58,000 clones, more than 45% seen once. These data originate in a study of CD8+ T cells in alopecia areata. Study-level background: Patients in the treated group were given tofacitinib by mouth, 5 to 10 mg twice a day. Overall study findings and caveats: Normal scalp had lower clonality than lesional scalp, with alopecia totalis/universalis lesions showing this most strongly. Mice showed clearer TCR sharing than patients did, a gap that was possibly HLA-related. Only one nonresponder was present, which leaves the link between baseline CD8+ expansion and response uncertain.

The origin of this receptor is a human donor with alopecia areata. Here the sequenced sample was CD8+ T cells sorted from blood, taken at approximately week 36, from a patient treated with tofacitinib.

CDR3 sequence (DNA): TGCATCCCCCCGGCCCGCGAGCAGTACTTC. Its translation is CIPPAREQYF. The chain couples TRBV20-1 to TRBJ2-7; no firm D call. Germline V gene lookup returns CDR1 DFQATT and CDR2 SNEGSKA (reference sequence). This CDR3 is built from 10 residues.